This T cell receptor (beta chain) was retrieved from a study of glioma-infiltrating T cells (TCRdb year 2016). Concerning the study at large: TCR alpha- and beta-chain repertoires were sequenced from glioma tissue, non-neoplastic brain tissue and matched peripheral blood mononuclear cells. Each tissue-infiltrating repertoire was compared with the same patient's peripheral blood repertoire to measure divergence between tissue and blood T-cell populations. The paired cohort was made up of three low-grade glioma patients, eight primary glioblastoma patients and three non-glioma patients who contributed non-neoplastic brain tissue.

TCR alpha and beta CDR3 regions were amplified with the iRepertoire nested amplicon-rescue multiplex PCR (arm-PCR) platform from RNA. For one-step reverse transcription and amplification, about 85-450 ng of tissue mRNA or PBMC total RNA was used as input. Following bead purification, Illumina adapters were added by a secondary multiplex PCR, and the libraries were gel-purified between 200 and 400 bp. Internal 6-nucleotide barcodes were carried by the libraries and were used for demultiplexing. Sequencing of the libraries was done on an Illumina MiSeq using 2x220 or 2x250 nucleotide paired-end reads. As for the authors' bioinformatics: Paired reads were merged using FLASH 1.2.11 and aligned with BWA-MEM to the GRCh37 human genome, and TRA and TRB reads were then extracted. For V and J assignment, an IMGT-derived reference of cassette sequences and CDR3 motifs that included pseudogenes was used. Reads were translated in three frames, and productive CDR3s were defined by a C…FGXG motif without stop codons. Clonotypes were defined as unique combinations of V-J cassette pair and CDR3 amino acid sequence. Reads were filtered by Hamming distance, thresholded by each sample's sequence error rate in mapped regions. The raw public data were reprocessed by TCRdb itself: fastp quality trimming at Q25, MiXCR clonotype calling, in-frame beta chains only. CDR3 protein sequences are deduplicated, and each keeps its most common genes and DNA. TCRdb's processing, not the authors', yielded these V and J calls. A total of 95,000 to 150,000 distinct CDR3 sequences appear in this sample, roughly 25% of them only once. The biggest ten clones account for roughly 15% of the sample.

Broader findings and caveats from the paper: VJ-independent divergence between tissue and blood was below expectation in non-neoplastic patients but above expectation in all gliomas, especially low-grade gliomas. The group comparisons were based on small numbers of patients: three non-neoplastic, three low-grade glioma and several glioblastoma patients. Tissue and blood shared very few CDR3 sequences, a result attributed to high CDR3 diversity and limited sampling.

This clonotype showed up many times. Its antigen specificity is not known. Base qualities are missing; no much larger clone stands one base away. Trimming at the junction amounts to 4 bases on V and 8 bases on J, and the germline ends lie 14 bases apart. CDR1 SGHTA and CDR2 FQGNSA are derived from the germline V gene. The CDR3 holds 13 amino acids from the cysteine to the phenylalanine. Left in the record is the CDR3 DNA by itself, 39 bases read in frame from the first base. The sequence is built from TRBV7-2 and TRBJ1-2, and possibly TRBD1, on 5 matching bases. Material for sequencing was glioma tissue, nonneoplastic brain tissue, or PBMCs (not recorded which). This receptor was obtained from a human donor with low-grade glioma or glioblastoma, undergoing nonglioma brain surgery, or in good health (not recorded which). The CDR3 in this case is CASSSSFGGGYTF. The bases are TGTGCCAGCAGCTCTTCCTTTGGGGGAGGCTACACCTTC.